These 32 T cell receptor beta chains were sequenced from one sample in a study of T cells expressing NK-cell markers. Following a re-call of the 5' RACE reads, TCRdb has one entry per CDR3 protein and lacks DNA. Listed are about 160,000 distinct CDR3 sequences; 15% to 20% falls within the top ten. Source material: blood T cells: a sorted CD56 or NKG2C T cell subset, CD4+ or CD8+ T cells, or bulk PBMC T cells (not recorded which). The receptors were sampled from a woman aged 18-70 years in good health.

This rearrangement joins TRBV2 to TRBJ1-4; TCRdb returns TRBD1, unconfirmable since there is no DNA. The CDR3 loop spans 15 amino acids. CDR1 is SNHLY and CDR2 is FYNNEI in the germline V gene. The CDR3 loop reads CASSGQTAFNEKLFF.

CDR3 sequence: CSATGHTTGELFF. The genes are TRBV20-1 and TRBJ2-2; the D gene TCRdb calls, TRBD1, cannot be checked with no DNA. The germline CDR1 and CDR2 sequences are DFQATT and SNEGSKA (reference sequence). This CDR3 comprises 13 residues.

The J gene is TRBJ1-1, the V gene TRBV2; TCRdb calls TRBD1, which cannot be checked without DNA. The germline gives CDR1 SNHLY, CDR2 FYNNEI. The CDR3 covers 15 residues. This CDR3 is CASSFEATGLTEAFF.

The chain is built from TRBV12-3 or TRBV12-4 and TRBJ1-3; TCRdb gives TRBD1 as the D gene, but with no DNA this cannot be confirmed. This CDR3 is 14 amino acids long. The CDR3 is CAWGTVPSGNTIYF.

The CDR3 here is CASSLPGTGGGGYTF. V usage is TRBV28 and J usage is TRBJ1-2; TCRdb's assignment of TRBD1 cannot be checked, as there is no DNA. The CDR3 runs 15 residues. Germline CDR1 reads MDHEN; CDR2 reads SYDVKM.

This chain joins TRBV4-2 and TRBJ2-2; lacking DNA, the TRBD2 call made by TCRdb goes unchecked. CDR3 size: 20 residues. Germline CDR1 and CDR2: LGHNA and YNFKEQ. This CDR3 is CASSQEWALAGGPNTGELFF.

V is TRBV5-5 and J is TRBJ2-7. CDR3 length: 13 amino acids. Germline V gives CDR1 SGHKS, CDR2 YYEKEE (reference sequence). Here the CDR3 reads CASSLGASYEQYF.

V gene TRBV24-1 combines with J gene TRBJ2-1; TCRdb's D call of TRBD1 is untestable without DNA. The CDR3 length is 16 residues. The germline V gene has CDR1 KGHDR and CDR2 SFDVKD. CDR3 sequence reads: CATSDSAGGRYNEQFF.

The genes are TRBV7-8 and TRBJ2-7; the TRBD1 assignment by TCRdb is unverifiable without DNA. CDR3 length: 15 residues. Germline CDR1 SGHVS, CDR2 FQNEAQ. CDR3 in amino acids: CASSTTDRGGNEQYF.

The V and J genes are TRBV28 and TRBJ2-6. Germline values: CDR1 MDHEN, CDR2 SYDVKM. This CDR3 comprises 15 residues. CDR3 residues: CASSKTDSGANVLTF.

The rearrangement joins TRBV7-9 to TRBJ2-5; the TCRdb D gene call, TRBD2, has no DNA to confirm it. The germline gives CDR1 SEHNR, CDR2 FQNEAQ (reference sequence). CDR3 length: 15 residues. The CDR3 here is CASSSTPQLAETQYF.

The chain links TRBV12-3 or TRBV12-4 to TRBJ2-1; with no DNA, the TCRdb D assignment of TRBD1 cannot be verified. CDR3 size: 12 residues. The CDR3 is CASSLVRVDPFF.

This rearrangement joins TRBV4-1 to TRBJ2-2; the D gene TCRdb calls, TRBD1, cannot be checked with no DNA. Per the germline V gene, CDR1 is MGHRA and CDR2 is YSYEKL. CDR3 length equals 15 residues. CDR3 sequence reads: CASSVGTLNTGELFF.

The V gene is TRBV4-1, the J gene TRBJ2-5; the TRBD1 assignment by TCRdb is unverifiable without DNA. Germline CDR1 MGHRA, CDR2 YSYEKL. The CDR3 is 15 residues long. CDR3: CASSQGVQGGETQYF.

The chain employs TRBV12-3 or TRBV12-4 and TRBJ1-1. CDR3 size: 14 residues. CDR3 residues: CATQRREERTEAFF.

The V gene is TRBV15, the J gene TRBJ2-3; there is no DNA to check the TCRdb D call of TRBD2. CDR1 and CDR2 (germline): LNHNV, YYDKDF (reference sequence). CDR3 length: 18 residues. CDR3 residues: CATSREKSSGASTDTQYF.

V gene TRBV28 combines with J gene TRBJ1-2; the D call from TCRdb, TRBD1, cannot be confirmed without DNA. Germline loops: CDR1 MDHEN, CDR2 SYDVKM. This CDR3 region has 12 residues. CDR3 region: CASRGTGTGYTF.

The chain carries TRBV7-3 and TRBJ2-5; the D call from TCRdb, TRBD1, cannot be confirmed without DNA. The CDR3 totals 14 residues. Per the germline V gene, CDR1 is SGHTA and CDR2 is FQGTGA. CDR3 in amino acids: CASSFPDQSETQYF.

The J gene is TRBJ1-2, the V gene TRBV24-1; the TCRdb call, TRBD1, lacks DNA for checking. Germline assignment: CDR1 KGHDR and CDR2 SFDVKD. The CDR3 has 13 amino acids. CDR3: CATSEWDGGGYTF.

CDR3 amino acids: CASSQEGRGETQYF. The V and J genes are TRBV4-2 and TRBJ2-5; as DNA is missing, the TRBD1 call by TCRdb cannot be tested. The CDR3 is 14 residues long. Germline assignment: CDR1 LGHNA and CDR2 YNFKEQ.

The chain couples TRBV2 to TRBJ2-3; there is no DNA to check the TCRdb D call of TRBD2. The length of the CDR3 is 15 residues. The V gene's germline CDR1 is SNHLY and CDR2 FYNNEI. CDR3 region: CASSRLAGSPDTQYF.

The V and J genes are TRBV2 and TRBJ2-1; TCRdb gives TRBD2 as the D gene, but with no DNA this cannot be confirmed. Germline V gene lookup returns CDR1 SNHLY and CDR2 FYNNEI. The CDR3 consists of 18 residues. The CDR3 sequence is CASLGGVPGLAVYNEQFF.

The chain employs TRBV3-1 and TRBJ1-1. Germline V gives CDR1 LGHDT, CDR2 YNNKEL (reference sequence). The CDR3 covers 12 residues. CDR3 protein: CASSSAGAEAFF.

The chain carries TRBV25-1 and TRBJ2-1; checking the TCRdb D call of TRBD1 is not possible without DNA. CDR1 and CDR2 (germline): MGHDK, SYGVNS. The length of the CDR3 is 13 residues. The CDR3 sequence is CASSDPGQNEQFF.

J is TRBJ2-3 and V is TRBV7-2; absent DNA, TCRdb's TRBD2 call cannot be checked. Germline V gives CDR1 SGHTA, CDR2 FQGNSA. The CDR3 contains 14 residues. CDR3 protein: CASSLAGGIDTQYF.

This sequence joins TRBV29-1 and TRBJ1-2; TCRdb gives TRBD1 as the D gene, but with no DNA this cannot be confirmed. This CDR3 contains 12 residues. Germline values: CDR1 SQVTM, CDR2 ANQGSEA. The CDR3 reads CSVEGQGYGYTF. The whole variable domain, filled in from reference TRBV29-1 and TRBJ1-2, reads SAVISQKPSRDICQRGTSLTIQCQVDSQVTMMFWYRQQPGQSLTLIATANQGSEATYESGFVIDKFPISRPNLTFSTLTVSNMSPEDSSIYLCSVEGQGYGYTFGSGTRLTVV.

The genes are TRBV7-8 and TRBJ1-1; TCRdb calls TRBD1, which cannot be checked without DNA. Germline assignment: CDR1 SGHVS and CDR2 FQNEAQ. The CDR3 has 13 residues. This CDR3 reads CASSFQGGTEAFF.

V and J are TRBV20-1 and TRBJ2-1; no DNA is available, so the TRBD2 call from TCRdb remains unchecked. The CDR3 consists of 15 residues. The germline V gene has CDR1 DFQATT and CDR2 SNEGSKA (reference sequence). CDR3 sequence reads: CSASGGGPSYNEQFF.

This chain joins TRBV6-1 and TRBJ2-2; TCRdb reports TRBD1, a call that lacks DNA to check it against. This CDR3 contains 13 residues. Germline V CDR1 and CDR2: MNHNS, SASEGT. The CDR3 reads CASRGTDTGELFF.

CDR3 region: CASSRGHRGLRSTEAFF. This sequence joins TRBV6-1 and TRBJ1-1; TCRdb lists TRBD1, though no DNA is available to test this call. Germline CDR1 MNHNS, CDR2 SASEGT. The CDR3 is made up of 17 amino acids.

The chain uses TRBV10-3 and TRBJ1-6; as DNA is missing, the TRBD1 call by TCRdb cannot be tested. The germline V gene encodes CDR1 ENHRY and CDR2 SYGVKD. The CDR3 runs to 16 residues. This CDR3 is CAISEGPAGHGSPLHF.

The V gene is TRBV27, the J gene TRBJ2-7; TCRdb lists TRBD2, though no DNA is available to test this call. The CDR3 runs to 17 residues. Germline values: CDR1 MNHEY, CDR2 SMNVEV (reference sequence). The CDR3: CATRRGLAGPIMYEQYF.